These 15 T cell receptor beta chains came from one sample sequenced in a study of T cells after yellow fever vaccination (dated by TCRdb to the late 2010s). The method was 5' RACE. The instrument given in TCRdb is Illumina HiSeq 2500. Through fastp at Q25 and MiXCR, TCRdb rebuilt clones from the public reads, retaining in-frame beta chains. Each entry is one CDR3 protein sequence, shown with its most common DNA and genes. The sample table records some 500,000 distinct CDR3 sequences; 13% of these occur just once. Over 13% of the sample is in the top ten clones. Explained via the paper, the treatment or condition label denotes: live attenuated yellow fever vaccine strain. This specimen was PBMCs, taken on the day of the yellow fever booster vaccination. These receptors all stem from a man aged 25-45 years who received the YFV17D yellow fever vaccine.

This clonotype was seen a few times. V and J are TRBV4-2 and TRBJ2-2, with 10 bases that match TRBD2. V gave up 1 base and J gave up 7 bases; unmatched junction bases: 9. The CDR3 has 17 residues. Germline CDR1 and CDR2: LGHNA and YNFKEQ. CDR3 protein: CASSQASGRARIGELFF. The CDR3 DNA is TGTGCCAGCAGCCAAGCGAGCGGGAGGGCCAGGATCGGGGAGCTGTTTTTT.

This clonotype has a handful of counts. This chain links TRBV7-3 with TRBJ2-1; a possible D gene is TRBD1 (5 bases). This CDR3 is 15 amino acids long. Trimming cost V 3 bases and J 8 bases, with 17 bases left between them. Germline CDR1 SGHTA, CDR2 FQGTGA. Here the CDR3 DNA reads TGTGCCAGCAGCTTGGGGCTGCCTTCGGCGGATGAGCAGTTCTTC. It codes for CASSLGLPSADEQFF.

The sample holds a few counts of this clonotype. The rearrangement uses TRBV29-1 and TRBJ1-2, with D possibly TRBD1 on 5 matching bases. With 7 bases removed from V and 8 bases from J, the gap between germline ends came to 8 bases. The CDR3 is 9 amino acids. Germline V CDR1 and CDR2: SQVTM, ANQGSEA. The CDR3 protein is CSGDGGYTF. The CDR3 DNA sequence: TGCAGCGGGGACGGCGGCTACACCTTC.

The chain's CDR3 is CASSPSRMNTGELFF. CDR3 sequence (DNA): TGTGCCAGCTCACCCAGCAGGATGAACACCGGGGAGCTGTTTTTT. This chain links TRBV18 with TRBJ2-2; D is ambiguous. V was clipped by 3 bases and J by 1 base, with 9 bases between them. Germline V gene lookup returns CDR1 KGHSH and CDR2 LQKENI. The CDR3 runs 15 residues.

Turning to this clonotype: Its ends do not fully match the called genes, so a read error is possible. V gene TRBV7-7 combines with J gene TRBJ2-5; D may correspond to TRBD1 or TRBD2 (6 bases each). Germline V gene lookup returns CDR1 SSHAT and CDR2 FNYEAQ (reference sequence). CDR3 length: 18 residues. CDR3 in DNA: TGTGCTAGCAGCTTAAGGGATGTTGGGCTCGGGGGCGCAGAGACCCAGTACTTC. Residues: CASSLRDVGLGGAETQYF.

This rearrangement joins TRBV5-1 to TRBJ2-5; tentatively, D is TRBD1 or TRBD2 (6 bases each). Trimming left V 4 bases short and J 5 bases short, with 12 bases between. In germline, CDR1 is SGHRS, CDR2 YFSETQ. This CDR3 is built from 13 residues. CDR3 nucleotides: TGCGCCAGCAGCGGGGGGCCCGGGGAGACCCAGTACTTC. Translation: CASSGGPGETQYF.

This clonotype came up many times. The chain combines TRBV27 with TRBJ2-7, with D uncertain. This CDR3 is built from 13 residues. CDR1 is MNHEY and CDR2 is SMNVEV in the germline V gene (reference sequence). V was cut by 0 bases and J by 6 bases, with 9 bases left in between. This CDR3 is CASSLSWRTEQYF. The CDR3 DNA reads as TGTGCCAGCAGTTTATCCTGGCGGACCGAGCAGTACTTC.

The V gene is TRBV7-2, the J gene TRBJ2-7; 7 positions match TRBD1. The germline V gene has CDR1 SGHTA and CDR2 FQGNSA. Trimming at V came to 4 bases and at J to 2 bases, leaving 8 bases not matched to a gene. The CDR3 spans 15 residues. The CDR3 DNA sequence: TGTGCCAGCAGCTCCGTAACGACAGGGACCTACGAGCAGTACTTC. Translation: CASSSVTTGTYEQYF.

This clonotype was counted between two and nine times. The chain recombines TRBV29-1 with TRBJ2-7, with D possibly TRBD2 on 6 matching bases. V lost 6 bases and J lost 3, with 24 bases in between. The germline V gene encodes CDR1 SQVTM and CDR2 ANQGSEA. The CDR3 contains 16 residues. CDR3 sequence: CSVIPTRPGLNYEQYF. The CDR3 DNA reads TGCAGCGTGATACCGACCCGACCGGGACTGAACTACGAGCAGTACTTC.

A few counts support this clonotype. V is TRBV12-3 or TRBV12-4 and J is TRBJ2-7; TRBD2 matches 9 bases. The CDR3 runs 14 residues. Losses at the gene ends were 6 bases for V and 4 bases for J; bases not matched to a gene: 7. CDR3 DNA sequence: TGTGCCAGCAGACCTAGCGGGGATAAGTACGAGCAGTACTTC. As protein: CASRPSGDKYEQYF.

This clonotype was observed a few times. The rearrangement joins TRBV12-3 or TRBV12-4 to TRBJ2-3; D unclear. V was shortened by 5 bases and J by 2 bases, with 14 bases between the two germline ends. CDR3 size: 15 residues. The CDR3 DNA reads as TGTGCCAGCAGTCCAATACTCGGATCCACAGATACGCAGTATTTT. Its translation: CASSPILGSTDTQYF.

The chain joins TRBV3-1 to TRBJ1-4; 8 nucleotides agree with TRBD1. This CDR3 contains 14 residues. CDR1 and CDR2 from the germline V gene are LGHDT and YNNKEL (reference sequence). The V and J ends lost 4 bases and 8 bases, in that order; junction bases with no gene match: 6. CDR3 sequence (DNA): TGTGCCAGCAGCCGGACAGGGACAACGGAAAAACTGTTTTTT. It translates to CASSRTGTTEKLFF. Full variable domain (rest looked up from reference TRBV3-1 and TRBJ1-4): DTAVSQTPKYLVTQMGNDKSIKCEQNLGHDTMYWYKQDSKKFLKIMFSYNNKELIINETVPNRFSPKSPDKAHLNLHINSLELGDSAVYFCASSRTGTTEKLFFGSGTQLSVL.

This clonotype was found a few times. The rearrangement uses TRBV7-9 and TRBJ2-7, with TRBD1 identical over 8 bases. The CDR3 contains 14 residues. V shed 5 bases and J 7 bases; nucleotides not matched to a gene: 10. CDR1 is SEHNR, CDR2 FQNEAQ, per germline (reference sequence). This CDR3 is CASSPSPGQVEQYF. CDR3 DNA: TGTGCCAGCAGCCCTAGCCCGGGACAGGTTGAGCAGTACTTC.

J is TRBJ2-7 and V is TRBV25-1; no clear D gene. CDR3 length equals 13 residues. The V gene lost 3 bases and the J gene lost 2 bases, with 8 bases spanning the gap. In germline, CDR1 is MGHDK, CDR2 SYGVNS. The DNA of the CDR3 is TGTGCCAGCAGTGAGCTGGGAACCTACGAGCAGTACTTC. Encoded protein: CASSELGTYEQYF.

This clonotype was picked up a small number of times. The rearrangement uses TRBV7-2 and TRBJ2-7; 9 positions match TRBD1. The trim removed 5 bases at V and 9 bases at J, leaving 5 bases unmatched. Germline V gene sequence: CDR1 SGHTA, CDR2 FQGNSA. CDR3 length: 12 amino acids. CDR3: CASSPGQGRQYF. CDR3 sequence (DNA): TGTGCCAGCAGCCCCGGACAGGGGAGGCAGTACTTC.